This record looks at one T cell receptor (beta chain) sequence and its context. V was trimmed by 1 base and J by 3 bases, leaving 9 bases between them. The CDR3 contains 14 residues. The germline CDR1 and CDR2 sequences are MGHRA and YSYEKL. This entry belongs to a study of blood T cell repertoires in COVID-19. Profiling relied on immunoSEQ multiplex PCR, and the TCRdb table lists in-frame clones only, not all of them. The sample consists of about 130,000 clones, approximately 80% of them appearing once. The chain recombines TRBV4-1 with TRBJ1-2; D possibly corresponds to TRBD1 (6 bases). The specimen sequenced was peripheral blood. This TCR came from a man aged 35 to 55 with active or convalescent COVID-19. CDR3 loop: CASSQADRDYGYTF. The CDR3 DNA sequence: TGCGCCAGCAGCCAAGCGGACAGAGACTATGGCTACACCTTC.